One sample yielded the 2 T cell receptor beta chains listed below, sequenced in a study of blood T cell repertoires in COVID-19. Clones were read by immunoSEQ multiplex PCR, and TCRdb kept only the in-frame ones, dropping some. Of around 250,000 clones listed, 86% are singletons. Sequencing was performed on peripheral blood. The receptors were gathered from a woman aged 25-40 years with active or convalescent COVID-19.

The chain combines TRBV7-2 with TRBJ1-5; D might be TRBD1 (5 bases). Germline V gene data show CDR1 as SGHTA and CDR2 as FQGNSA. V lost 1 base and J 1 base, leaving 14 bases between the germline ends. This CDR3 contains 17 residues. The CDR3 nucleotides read TGTGCCAGCAGCTTAGATGGAGGGGCGACAAGCAATCAGCCCCAGCATTTT. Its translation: CASSLDGGATSNQPQHF. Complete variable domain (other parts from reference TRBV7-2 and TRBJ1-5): GAGVSQSPSNKVTEKGKDVELRCDPISGHTALYWYRQSLGQGLEFLIYFQGNSAPDKSGLPSDRFSAERTGGSVSTLTIQRTQQEDSAVYLCASSLDGGATSNQPQHFGDGTRLSIL.

The CDR3 sequence is CASSVGRRAEAFF. CDR3 DNA sequence: TGTGCCAGCAGTGTGGGACGGAGGGCTGAAGCTTTCTTT. V is TRBV6-2 or TRBV6-3 and J is TRBJ1-1; maybe TRBD1 (5 bases). Trimming stripped 5 bases from V and 6 bases from J, with 13 bases between. The CDR3 is made up of 13 amino acids. The V gene's germline CDR1 is MNHEY and CDR2 SVGEGT.